This is a list of T cell receptor beta chains from one sample in a study of T-cell memory formation after mild COVID-19. MiXCR, applied by TCRdb to the 5' RACE reads, yields one record per CDR3 protein. The data show about 170,000 distinct CDR3 sequences, around 13% seen once. Sequencing was done on a sample of PBMCs or a T cell subset sorted from them (not recorded which). The receptors derive from a man aged 18-30 years who had mild COVID-19 (a few samples of this study predate the infection). Cell type and time point are not known. The CDR3 runs from the conserved cysteine through the conserved F or W. The order of the fields is V gene, D gene, clone size, J gene, CDR3 protein, CDR3 DNA. The D gene is left open where the match is weak. For some rows the clone size is stated as once, few or many, or as a class when expanded; others skip it.

V: TRBV5-1; D: -; size: -; J: TRBJ2-2; CDR3: CASSLVSGSSTGELFF; DNA: TGCGCCAGCAGCTTGGTTTCAGGGAGCAGCACCGGGGAGCTGTTTTTT
V: TRBV29-1; D: -; size: -; J: TRBJ1-5; CDR3: CSVSGGGFDQPQHF; DNA: TGCAGCGTGAGCGGAGGGGGGTTCGACCAGCCCCAGCATTTT
V: TRBV7-2; D: TRBD1; size: -; J: TRBJ1-1; CDR3: CASSPTGVATEAFF; DNA: TGTGCCAGCAGCCCGACAGGGGTAGCCACTGAAGCTTTCTTT
V: TRBV9; D: -; size: few; J: TRBJ1-6; CDR3: CASSVVQNSPLHF; DNA: TGTGCCAGCAGCGTAGTCCAGAATTCACCCCTCCACTTT
V: TRBV4-1; D: -; size: few; J: TRBJ1-2; CDR3: CASSRQGWGGYTF; DNA: TGCGCCAGCAGCCGCCAGGGGTGGGGTGGCTACACCTTC
V: TRBV4-3; D: -; size: few; J: TRBJ2-2; CDR3: CASSQENTGELFF; DNA: TGCGCCAGCAGCCAAGAGAACACCGGGGAGCTGTTTTTT
V: TRBV20-1; D: TRBD2; size: -; J: TRBJ2-3; CDR3: CSARARGGVRTDTQYF; DNA: TGCAGTGCTAGAGCCCGGGGGGGAGTTAGGACAGATACGCAGTATTTT
V: TRBV6-6; D: TRBD1; size: -; J: TRBJ1-5; CDR3: CASRDTGGNQPQHF; DNA: TGTGCCAGCAGAGATACAGGGGGCAATCAGCCCCAGCATTTT
V: TRBV7-2; D: -; size: -; J: TRBJ2-1; CDR3: CAVKTLSYNEQFF; DNA: TGTGCCGTCAAGACCCTGTCCTACAATGAGCAGTTCTTC
V: TRBV7-2; D: -; size: -; J: TRBJ2-1; CDR3: CASSLVASEEDEQFF; DNA: TGTGCCAGCAGCTTAGTGGCTAGCGAGGAGGATGAGCAGTTCTTC
V: TRBV5-1; D: -; size: -; J: TRBJ2-5; CDR3: CASSLTSVEETQYF; DNA: TGCGCCAGCAGCTTAACCTCAGTGGAGGAGACCCAGTACTTC
V: TRBV7-2; D: -; size: few; J: TRBJ2-5; CDR3: CASSFNGGPGETQYF; DNA: TGTGCCAGCAGCTTTAATGGGGGGCCCGGGGAGACCCAGTACTTC
V: TRBV5-4; D: -; size: -; J: TRBJ2-2; CDR3: CASSLGGRGTGELFF; DNA: TGTGCCAGCAGCTTGGGCGGGCGGGGCACCGGGGAGCTGTTTTTT
V: TRBV6-2/TRBV6-3; D: TRBD1; size: few; J: TRBJ2-7; CDR3: CASRLRDRPYEQYF; DNA: TGTGCCAGCAGACTCCGGGACAGGCCCTACGAGCAGTACTTC
V: TRBV12-3/TRBV12-4; D: TRBD1; size: many; J: TRBJ1-2; CDR3: CASSWTGYGYTF; DNA: TGTGCCAGCAGTTGGACAGGATATGGCTACACCTTC
V: TRBV7-2; D: TRBD2; size: few; J: TRBJ2-1; CDR3: CASSSSGVPYNEQFF; DNA: TGTGCCAGCAGCTCTAGCGGGGTGCCCTACAATGAGCAGTTCTTC
V: TRBV7-8; D: -; size: few; J: TRBJ2-3; CDR3: CASSYATLATDTQYF; DNA: TGTGCCAGCAGCTATGCGACGCTAGCCACAGATACGCAGTATTTT
V: TRBV5-1; D: TRBD1; size: few; J: TRBJ2-7; CDR3: CASSLEGGGGQYF; DNA: TGCGCCAGCAGCTTGGAAGGGGGCGGAGGGCAGTACTTC
V: TRBV4-3; D: -; size: many; J: TRBJ2-5; CDR3: CASSQDHLAETQYF; DNA: TGCGCCAGCAGCCAAGATCATTTAGCAGAGACCCAGTACTTC
V: TRBV18; D: TRBD1; size: few; J: TRBJ2-7; CDR3: CASSPGDSIYEQYF; DNA: TGTGCCAGCTCACCAGGGGACAGCATCTACGAGCAGTACTTC
V: TRBV7-9; D: -; size: few; J: TRBJ2-4; CDR3: CASSYPSGGGNIQYF; DNA: TGTGCCAGCAGCTACCCCTCCGGGGGCGGAAACATTCAGTACTTC
V: TRBV12-3/TRBV12-4; D: -; size: -; J: TRBJ2-1; CDR3: CASSFRQEPRPFF; DNA: TGTGCCAGCAGTTTTAGGCAGGAGCCGCGTCCGTTCTTC
V: TRBV20-1; D: -; size: few; J: TRBJ2-7; CDR3: CSARRDTTGEQYF; DNA: TGCAGTGCTAGGAGGGACACCACCGGGGAGCAGTACTTC
V: TRBV5-5; D: -; size: few; J: TRBJ1-1; CDR3: CASSPGVVTYVPMNTEAFF; DNA: TGTGCCAGCAGCCCGGGGGTTGTCACGTACGTGCCTATGAACACTGAAGCTTTCTTT
V: TRBV7-9; D: -; size: few; J: TRBJ2-7; CDR3: CASSLSTAARISYEQYF; DNA: TGTGCCAGCAGCTTAAGTACGGCAGCCCGAATCTCCTACGAGCAGTACTTC
V: TRBV29-1; D: -; size: few; J: TRBJ1-4; CDR3: CSVHVGEKLFF; DNA: TGCAGCGTCCACGTAGGCGAAAAACTGTTTTTT
V: TRBV20-1; D: -; size: -; J: TRBJ2-1; CDR3: CSVITYNEQFF; DNA: TGCAGTGTCATCACTTACAATGAGCAGTTCTTC
V: TRBV7-9; D: TRBD1; size: few; J: TRBJ2-1; CDR3: CASSLFQGENEQFF; DNA: TGTGCCAGCAGCTTATTTCAGGGGGAGAATGAGCAGTTCTTC
V: TRBV5-1; D: -; size: -; J: TRBJ2-3; CDR3: CASSLGSTATSTDTQYF; DNA: TGCGCCAGCAGCTTGGGGTCGACAGCTACAAGCACAGATACGCAGTATTTT
V: TRBV5-8; D: -; size: few; J: TRBJ2-3; CDR3: CASTPGGGLFTDTQYF; DNA: TGTGCCAGCACCCCCGGAGGGGGGCTTTTCACAGATACGCAGTATTTT
V: TRBV5-8; D: -; size: -; J: TRBJ2-5; CDR3: CASSYRVFWTQGETQYF; DNA: TGTGCCAGCAGCTATAGAGTTTTTTGGACCCAGGGCGAGACCCAGTACTTC
V: TRBV12-3/TRBV12-4; D: TRBD1; size: few; J: TRBJ1-5; CDR3: CASRPTGGAGQPQHF; DNA: TGTGCCAGCAGGCCGACAGGGGGCGCAGGGCAGCCCCAGCATTTT
V: TRBV29-1; D: TRBD1; size: few; J: TRBJ1-1; CDR3: CSVTGGQGAEAFF; DNA: TGCAGCGTTACTGGAGGACAGGGGGCTGAAGCTTTCTTT
V: TRBV7-2; D: TRBD2; size: -; J: TRBJ2-1; CDR3: CASSVGTSISNEQFF; DNA: TGTGCCAGCAGCGTAGGGACTAGCATCTCCAATGAGCAGTTCTTC
V: TRBV20-1; D: TRBD2; size: -; J: TRBJ2-1; CDR3: CSARRTSGGLEQFF; DNA: TGCAGTGCCAGGAGGACTAGCGGGGGTCTTGAGCAGTTCTTC
V: TRBV3-1; D: -; size: few; J: TRBJ1-4; CDR3: CASSPRGSANEKLFF; DNA: TGTGCCAGCAGCCCGCGGGGATCGGCTAATGAAAAACTGTTTTTT
V: TRBV18; D: -; size: few; J: TRBJ2-2; CDR3: CASSPQGTLVGELFF; DNA: TGTGCCAGCTCACCACAAGGGACGCTCGTCGGGGAGCTGTTTTTT
V: TRBV2; D: -; size: -; J: TRBJ1-4; CDR3: CASSVGGFPTNEKLFF; DNA: TGTGCCAGCAGTGTTGGGGGGTTCCCAACTAATGAAAAACTGTTTTTT
V: TRBV20-1; D: TRBD2; size: few; J: TRBJ2-5; CDR3: CSARPLAGHRETQYF; DNA: TGCAGTGCTAGACCACTAGCGGGTCACAGAGAGACCCAGTACTTC
V: TRBV2; D: TRBD1; size: -; J: TRBJ2-6; CDR3: CAIGTGGASGANVLTF; DNA: TGTGCCATTGGGACAGGGGGCGCGTCTGGGGCCAACGTCCTGACTTTC
V: TRBV7-9; D: TRBD1; size: -; J: TRBJ2-5; CDR3: CASSWGQGGETQYF; DNA: TGTGCCAGCAGCTGGGGACAGGGGGGAGAGACCCAGTACTTC
V: TRBV6-5; D: TRBD1; size: few; J: TRBJ1-5; CDR3: CASSSGQGGSNQPQHF; DNA: TGTGCCAGCAGTTCCGGACAGGGAGGTAGCAATCAGCCCCAGCATTTT
V: TRBV7-3; D: -; size: many; J: TRBJ2-5; CDR3: CASSVGVAGGETQYF; DNA: TGTGCCAGCAGCGTAGGGGTGGCGGGCGGGGAGACCCAGTACTTC
V: TRBV6-6; D: -; size: few; J: TRBJ2-2; CDR3: CASSGFRGSVSGELFF; DNA: TGTGCCAGCAGTGGGTTCAGGGGAAGTGTTTCCGGGGAGCTGTTTTTT
V: TRBV6-5; D: -; size: many; J: TRBJ1-1; CDR3: CASSYSGGTEAFF; DNA: TGTGCCAGCAGTTACTCAGGGGGCACTGAAGCTTTCTTT
V: TRBV20-1; D: -; size: -; J: TRBJ1-2; CDR3: CSARRAVKGYTF; DNA: TGCAGTGCTAGGAGGGCAGTTAAAGGCTACACCTTC
V: TRBV5-1; D: -; size: -; J: TRBJ2-2; CDR3: CASDEGPNTGELFF; DNA: TGCGCCAGCGACGAAGGCCCAAACACCGGGGAGCTGTTTTTT
V: TRBV7-6; D: -; size: -; J: TRBJ2-1; CDR3: CASSPAGAPGPNEQFF; DNA: TGTGCCAGCAGTCCAGCTGGGGCGCCGGGGCCGAATGAGCAGTTCTTC
V: TRBV5-1; D: -; size: -; J: TRBJ1-1; CDR3: CASSLNGPNTEAFF; DNA: TGCGCCAGCAGCTTGAACGGTCCGAACACTGAAGCTTTCTTT